This record concerns one T cell receptor (beta chain) sequence. The data derive from a study of blood T cell repertoires in COVID-19. Only in-frame clones appear in the TCRdb table, and some are missing; sequencing was by immunoSEQ multiplex PCR. The sample contains more than 250,000 clones, more than 70% of which appear only once. The receptor's source is a woman between 35 and 50 years old with acute COVID-19. Specimen: PBMCs or T cells enriched from blood (not recorded which).

The CDR3 DNA is TGTGCCAGCAGTTTATTGGGGACTAGCGGTTCCTACAATGAGCAGTTCTTC. Translating it yields CASSLLGTSGSYNEQFF. This chain joins TRBV27 and TRBJ2-1; 11 positions agree with TRBD2. J gave up 1 base and V 1 base, and 3 bases lay outside the gene matches. In germline, CDR1 is MNHEY, CDR2 SMNVEV (reference sequence). The CDR3 spans 17 residues.